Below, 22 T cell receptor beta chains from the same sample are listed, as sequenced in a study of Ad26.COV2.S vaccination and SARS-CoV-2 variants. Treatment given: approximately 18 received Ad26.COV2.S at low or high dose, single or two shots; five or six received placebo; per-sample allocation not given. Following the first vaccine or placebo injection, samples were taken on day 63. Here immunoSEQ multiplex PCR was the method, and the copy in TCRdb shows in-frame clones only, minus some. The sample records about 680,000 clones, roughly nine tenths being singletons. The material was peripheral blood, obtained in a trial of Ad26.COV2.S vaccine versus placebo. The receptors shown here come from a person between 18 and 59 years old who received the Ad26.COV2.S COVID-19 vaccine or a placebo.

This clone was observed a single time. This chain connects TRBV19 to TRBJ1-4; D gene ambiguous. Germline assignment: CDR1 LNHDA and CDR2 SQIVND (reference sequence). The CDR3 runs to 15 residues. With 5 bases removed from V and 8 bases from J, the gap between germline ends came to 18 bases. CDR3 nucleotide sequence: TGTGCCAGTAGTTACATGACGGGCTCTAGGGAAAAACTGTTTTTT. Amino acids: CASSYMTGSREKLFF. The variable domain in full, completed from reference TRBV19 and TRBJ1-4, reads DGGITQSPKYLFRKEGQNVTLSCEQNLNHDAMYWYRQDPGQGLRLIYYSQIVNDFQKGDIAEGYSVSREKKESFPLTVTSAQKNPTAFYLCASSYMTGSREKLFFGSGTQLSVL.

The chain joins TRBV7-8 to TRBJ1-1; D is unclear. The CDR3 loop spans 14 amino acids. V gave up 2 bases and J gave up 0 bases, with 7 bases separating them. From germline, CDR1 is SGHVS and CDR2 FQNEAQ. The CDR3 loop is CASSLLLLNTEAFF. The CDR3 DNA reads TGTGCCAGCAGCTTACTCCTACTGAACACTGAAGCTTTCTTT. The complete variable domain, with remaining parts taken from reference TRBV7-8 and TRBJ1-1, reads GAGVSQSPRYKVAKRGQDVALRCDPISGHVSLFWYQQALGQGPEFLTYFQNEAQLDKSGLPSDRFFAERPEGSVSTLKIQRTQQEDSAVYLCASSLLLLNTEAFFGQGTRLTVV.

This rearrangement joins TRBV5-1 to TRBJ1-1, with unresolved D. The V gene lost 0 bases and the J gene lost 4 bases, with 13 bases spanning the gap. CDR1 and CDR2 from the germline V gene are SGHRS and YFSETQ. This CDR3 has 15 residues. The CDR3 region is CASSLGTGFGTEAFF. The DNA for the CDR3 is TGCGCCAGCAGCTTGGGGACTGGGTTCGGCACTGAAGCTTTCTTT. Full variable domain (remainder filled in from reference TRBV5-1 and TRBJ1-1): KAGVTQTPRYLIKTRGQQVTLSCSPISGHRSVSWYQQTPGQGLQFLFEYFSETQRNKGNFPGRFSGRQFSNSRSEMNVSTLELGDSALYLCASSLGTGFGTEAFFGQGTRLTVV.

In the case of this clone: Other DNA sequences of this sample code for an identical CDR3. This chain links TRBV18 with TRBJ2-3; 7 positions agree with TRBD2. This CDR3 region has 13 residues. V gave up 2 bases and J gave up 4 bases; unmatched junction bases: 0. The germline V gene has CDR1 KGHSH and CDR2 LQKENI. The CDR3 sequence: CASSPGLADTQYF. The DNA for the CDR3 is TGTGCCAGCTCACCAGGACTAGCAGATACGCAGTATTTT.

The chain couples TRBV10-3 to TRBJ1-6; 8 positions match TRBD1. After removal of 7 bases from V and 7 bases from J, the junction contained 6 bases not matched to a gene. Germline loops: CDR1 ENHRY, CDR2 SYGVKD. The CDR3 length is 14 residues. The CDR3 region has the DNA TGTGCCATCACCACGGACAGGGCCAATTCACCCCTCCACTTT. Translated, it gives CAITTDRANSPLHF.

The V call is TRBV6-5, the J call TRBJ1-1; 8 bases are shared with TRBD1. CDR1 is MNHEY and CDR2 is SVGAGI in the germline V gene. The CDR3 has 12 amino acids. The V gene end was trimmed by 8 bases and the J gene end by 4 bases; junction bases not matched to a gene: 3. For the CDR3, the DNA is TGTGCCAGCGCAACAGGGGGCACTGAAGCTTTCTTT. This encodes CASATGGTEAFF.

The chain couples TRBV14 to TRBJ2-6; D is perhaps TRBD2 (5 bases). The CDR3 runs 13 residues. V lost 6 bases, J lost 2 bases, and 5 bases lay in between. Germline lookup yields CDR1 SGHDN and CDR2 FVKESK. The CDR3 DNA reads TGTGCCAGCAGGAGGGCTGGGGCCAACGTCCTGACTTTC. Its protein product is CASRRAGANVLTF.

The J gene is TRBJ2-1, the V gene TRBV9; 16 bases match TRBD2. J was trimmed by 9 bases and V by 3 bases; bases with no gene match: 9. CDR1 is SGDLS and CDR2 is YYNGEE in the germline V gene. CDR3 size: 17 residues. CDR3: CASSAFPGLAGGGEQFF. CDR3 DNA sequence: TGTGCCAGCAGCGCCTTCCCGGGACTAGCGGGAGGGGGTGAGCAGTTCTTC. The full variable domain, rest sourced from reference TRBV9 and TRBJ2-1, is DSGVTQTPKHLITATGQRVTLRCSPRSGDLSVYWYQQSLDQGLQFLIQYYNGEERAKGNILERFSAQQFPDLHSELNLSSLELGDSALYFCASSAFPGLAGGGEQFFGPGTRLTVL.

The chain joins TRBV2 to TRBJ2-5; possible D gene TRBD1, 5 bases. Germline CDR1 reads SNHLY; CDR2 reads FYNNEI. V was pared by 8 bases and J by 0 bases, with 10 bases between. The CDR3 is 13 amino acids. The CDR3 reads CASGAANQETQYF. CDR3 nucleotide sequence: TGTGCCAGCGGGGCGGCTAACCAAGAGACCCAGTACTTC.

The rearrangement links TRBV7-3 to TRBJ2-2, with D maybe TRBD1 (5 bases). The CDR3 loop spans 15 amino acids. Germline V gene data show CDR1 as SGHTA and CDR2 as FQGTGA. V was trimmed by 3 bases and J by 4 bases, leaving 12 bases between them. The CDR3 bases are TGTGCCAGCAGCTTCCCGACAGACGGCACCGGGGAGCTGTTTTTT. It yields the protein CASSFPTDGTGELFF.

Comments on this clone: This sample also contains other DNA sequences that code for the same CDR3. This chain's CDR3 is CASRLAGAYEQYF. The CDR3 nucleotides are TGTGCCAGTCGACTAGCGGGGGCATACGAGCAGTACTTC. This chain uses TRBV6-6 with TRBJ2-7; 12 nucleotides agree with TRBD2. The junction had 4 bases not matched to a gene; V was cut back by 9 bases and J by 4 bases. This CDR3 is built from 13 residues. Germline V gene lookup returns CDR1 MNHNY and CDR2 SVGAGI (reference sequence).

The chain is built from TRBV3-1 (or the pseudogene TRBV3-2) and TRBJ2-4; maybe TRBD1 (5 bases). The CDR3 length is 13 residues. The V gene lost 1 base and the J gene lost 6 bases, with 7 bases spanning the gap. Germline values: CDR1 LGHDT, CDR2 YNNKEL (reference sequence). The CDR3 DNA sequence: TGTGCCAGCAGCCAAGTTCAGGGAAACATTCAGTACTTC. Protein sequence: CASSQVQGNIQYF.

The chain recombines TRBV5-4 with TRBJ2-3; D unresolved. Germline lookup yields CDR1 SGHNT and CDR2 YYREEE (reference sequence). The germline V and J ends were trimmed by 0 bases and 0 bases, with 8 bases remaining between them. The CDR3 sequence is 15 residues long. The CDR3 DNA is TGTGCCAGCAGCTTGGACGGTTATAGCACAGATACGCAGTATTTT. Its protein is CASSLDGYSTDTQYF. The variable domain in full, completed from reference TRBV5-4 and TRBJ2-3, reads ETGVTQSPTHLIKTRGQQVTLRCSSQSGHNTVSWYQQALGQGPQFIFQYYREEENGRGNFPPRFSGLQFPNYSSELNVNALELDDSALYLCASSLDGYSTDTQYFGPGTRLTVL.

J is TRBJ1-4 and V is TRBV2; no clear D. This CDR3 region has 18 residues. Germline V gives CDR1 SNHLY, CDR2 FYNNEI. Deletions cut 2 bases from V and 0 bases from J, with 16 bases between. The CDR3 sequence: CASSEYGFQTATNEKLFF. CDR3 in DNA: TGTGCCAGCAGTGAATATGGGTTCCAGACTGCAACTAATGAAAAACTGTTTTTT. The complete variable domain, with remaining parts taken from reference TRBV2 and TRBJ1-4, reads EPEVTQTPSHQVTQMGQEVILRCVPISNHLYFYWYRQILGQKVEFLVSFYNNEISEKSEIFDDQFSVERPDGSNFTLKIRSTKLEDSAMYFCASSEYGFQTATNEKLFFGSGTQLSVL.

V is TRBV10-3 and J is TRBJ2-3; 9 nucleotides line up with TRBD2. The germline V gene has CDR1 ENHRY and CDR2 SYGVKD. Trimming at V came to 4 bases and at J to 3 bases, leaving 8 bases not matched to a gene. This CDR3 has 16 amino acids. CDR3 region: CAISGLAGAVTDTQYF. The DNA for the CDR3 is TGTGCCATCAGTGGGTTAGCGGGGGCCGTTACAGATACGCAGTATTTT.

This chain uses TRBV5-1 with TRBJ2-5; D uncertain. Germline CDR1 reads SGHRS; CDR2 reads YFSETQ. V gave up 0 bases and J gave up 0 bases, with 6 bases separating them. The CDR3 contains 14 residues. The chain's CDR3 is CASSLDGNQETQYF. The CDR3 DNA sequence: TGCGCCAGCAGCTTGGACGGTAACCAAGAGACCCAGTACTTC.

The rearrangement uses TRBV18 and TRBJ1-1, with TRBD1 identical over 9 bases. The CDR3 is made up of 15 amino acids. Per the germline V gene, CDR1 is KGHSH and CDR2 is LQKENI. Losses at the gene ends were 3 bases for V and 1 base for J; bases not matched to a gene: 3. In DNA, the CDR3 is TGTGCCAGCTCACCTGGGGGACAGGGGAACACTGAAGCTTTCTTT. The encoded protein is CASSPGGQGNTEAFF. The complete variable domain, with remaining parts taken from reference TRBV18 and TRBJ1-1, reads NAGVMQNPRHLVRRRGQEARLRCSPMKGHSHVYWYRQLPEEGLKFMVYLQKENIIDESGMPKERFSAEFPKEGPSILRIQQVVRGDSAAYFCASSPGGQGNTEAFFGQGTRLTVV.

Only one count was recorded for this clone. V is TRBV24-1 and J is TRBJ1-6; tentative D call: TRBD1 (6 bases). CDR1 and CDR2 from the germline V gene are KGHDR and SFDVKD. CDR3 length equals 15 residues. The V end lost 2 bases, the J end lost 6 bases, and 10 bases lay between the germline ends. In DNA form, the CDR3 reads TGTGCCACCAGTGATTCGGGACAAAGTAATTCACCCCTCCACTTT. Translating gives CATSDSGQSNSPLHF.

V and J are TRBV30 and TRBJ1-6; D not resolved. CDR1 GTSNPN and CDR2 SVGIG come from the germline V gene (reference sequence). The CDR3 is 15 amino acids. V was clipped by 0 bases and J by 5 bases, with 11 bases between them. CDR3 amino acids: CAWSVHSGNNSPLHF. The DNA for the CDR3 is TGTGCCTGGAGTGTACATTCGGGGAATAATTCACCCCTCCACTTT.

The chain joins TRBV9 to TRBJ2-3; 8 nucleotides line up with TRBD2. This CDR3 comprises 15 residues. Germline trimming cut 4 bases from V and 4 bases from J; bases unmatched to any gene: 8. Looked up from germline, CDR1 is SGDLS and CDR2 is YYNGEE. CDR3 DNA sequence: TGTGCCAGCAGCTACCGAGGACTAGCTCCAGATACGCAGTATTTT. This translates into CASSYRGLAPDTQYF.

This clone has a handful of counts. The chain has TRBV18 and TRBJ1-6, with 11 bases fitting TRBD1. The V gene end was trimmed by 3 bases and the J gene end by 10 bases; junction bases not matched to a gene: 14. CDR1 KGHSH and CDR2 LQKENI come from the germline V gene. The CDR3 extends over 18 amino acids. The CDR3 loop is CASSPMARGQGALSPLHF. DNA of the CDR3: TGTGCCAGCTCACCGATGGCCAGAGGACAGGGGGCGTTGTCACCCCTCCACTTT.

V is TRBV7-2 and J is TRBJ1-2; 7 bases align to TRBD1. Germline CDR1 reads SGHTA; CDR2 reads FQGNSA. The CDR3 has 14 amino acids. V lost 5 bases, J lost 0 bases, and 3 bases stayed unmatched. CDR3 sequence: CASSVGTANYGYTF. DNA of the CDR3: TGTGCCAGCAGCGTCGGGACAGCTAACTATGGCTACACCTTC.